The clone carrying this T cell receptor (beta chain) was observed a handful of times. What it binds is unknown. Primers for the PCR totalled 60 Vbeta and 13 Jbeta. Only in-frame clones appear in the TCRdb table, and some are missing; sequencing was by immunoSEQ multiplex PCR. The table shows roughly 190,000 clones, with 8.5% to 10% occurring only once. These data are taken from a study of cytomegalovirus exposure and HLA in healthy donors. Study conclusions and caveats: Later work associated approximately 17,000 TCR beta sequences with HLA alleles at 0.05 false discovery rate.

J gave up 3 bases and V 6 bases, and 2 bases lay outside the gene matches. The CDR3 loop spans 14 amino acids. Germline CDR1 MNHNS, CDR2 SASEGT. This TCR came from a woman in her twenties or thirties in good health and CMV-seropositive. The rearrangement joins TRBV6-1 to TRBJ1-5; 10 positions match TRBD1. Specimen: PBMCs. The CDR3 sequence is CASRGQGTNQPQHF. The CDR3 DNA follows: TGTGCCAGCAGGGGACAGGGGACCAATCAGCCCCAGCATTTT.